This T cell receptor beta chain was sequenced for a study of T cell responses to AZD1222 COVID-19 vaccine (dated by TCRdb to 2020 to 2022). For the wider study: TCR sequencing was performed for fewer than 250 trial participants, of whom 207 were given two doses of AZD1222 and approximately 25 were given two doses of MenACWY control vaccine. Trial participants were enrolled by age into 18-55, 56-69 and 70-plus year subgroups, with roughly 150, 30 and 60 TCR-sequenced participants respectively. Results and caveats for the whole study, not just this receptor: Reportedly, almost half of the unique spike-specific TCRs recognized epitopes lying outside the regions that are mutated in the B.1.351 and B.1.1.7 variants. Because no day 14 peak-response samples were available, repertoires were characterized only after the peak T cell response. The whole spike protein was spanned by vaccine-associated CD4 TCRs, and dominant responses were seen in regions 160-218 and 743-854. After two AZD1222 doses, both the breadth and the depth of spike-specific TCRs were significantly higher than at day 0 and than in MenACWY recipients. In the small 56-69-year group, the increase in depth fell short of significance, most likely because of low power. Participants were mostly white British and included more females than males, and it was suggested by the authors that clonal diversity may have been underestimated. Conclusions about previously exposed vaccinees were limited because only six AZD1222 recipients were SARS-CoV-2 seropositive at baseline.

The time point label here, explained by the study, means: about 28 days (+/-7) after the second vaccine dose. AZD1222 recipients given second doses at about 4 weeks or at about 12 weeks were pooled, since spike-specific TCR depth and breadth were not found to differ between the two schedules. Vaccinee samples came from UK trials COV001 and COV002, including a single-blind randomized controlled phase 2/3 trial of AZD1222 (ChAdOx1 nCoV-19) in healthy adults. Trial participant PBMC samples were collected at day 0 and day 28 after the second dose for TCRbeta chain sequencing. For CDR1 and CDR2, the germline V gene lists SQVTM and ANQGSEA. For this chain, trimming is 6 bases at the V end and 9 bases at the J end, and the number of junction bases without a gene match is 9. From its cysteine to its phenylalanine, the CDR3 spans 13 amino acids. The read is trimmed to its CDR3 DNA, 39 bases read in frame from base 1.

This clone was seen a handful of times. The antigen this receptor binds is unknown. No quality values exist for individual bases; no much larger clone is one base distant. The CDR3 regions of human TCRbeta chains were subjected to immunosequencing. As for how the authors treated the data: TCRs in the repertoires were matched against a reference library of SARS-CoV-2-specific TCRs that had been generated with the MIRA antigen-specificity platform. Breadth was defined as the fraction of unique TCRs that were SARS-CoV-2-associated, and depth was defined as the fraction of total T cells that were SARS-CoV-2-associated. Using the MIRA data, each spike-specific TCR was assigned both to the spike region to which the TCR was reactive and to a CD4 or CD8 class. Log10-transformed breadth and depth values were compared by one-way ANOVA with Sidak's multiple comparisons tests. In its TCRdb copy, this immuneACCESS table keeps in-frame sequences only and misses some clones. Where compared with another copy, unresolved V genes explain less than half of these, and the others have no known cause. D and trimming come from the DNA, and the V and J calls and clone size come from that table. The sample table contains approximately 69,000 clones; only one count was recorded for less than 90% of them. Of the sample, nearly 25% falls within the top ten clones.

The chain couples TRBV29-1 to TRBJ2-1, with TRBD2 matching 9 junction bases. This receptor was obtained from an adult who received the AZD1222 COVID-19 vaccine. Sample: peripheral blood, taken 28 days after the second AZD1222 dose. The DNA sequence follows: TGCAGCGTAGAGAGTAGCGGGAGTGGTGAGCAGTTCTTC. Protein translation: CSVESSGSGEQFF.